This T cell receptor (beta chain) was captured by sequencing in a study of molecular identifiers for immune sequencing clone quantification. Germline CDR1 reads LGHNA; CDR2 reads YSLEER. Trimming removed 1 base from V and 4 bases from J; junction bases left unmatched: 9. The CDR3 is 16 amino acids. TCRdb itself ran the PCR reads through MiXCR, one entry per CDR3 protein. The sample lists roughly 320,000 distinct CDR3 sequences; roughly 23% were seen once. General study findings and limits: The study reportedly detected spiked Jurkat TCR RNA from one cell among 990,000 or so naive cells.

A CD8+CD4-CCR7+CD45RA+ phenotype served as the sorting definition for naive CD8 T cells. This clonotype was detected ten times or more. Its specificity is unknown. The V and J genes are TRBV4-3 and TRBJ2-7; 8 nucleotides align to TRBD1. Sample: naive CD8+ T cells from blood, with Jurkat cell RNA spiked in. The subset here: FACS-sorted CD8+CD4-CCR7+CD45RA+ naive T cells. The clonotype was recovered from a human donor in good health. Some libraries in this study had Jurkat cell RNA spiked in. CDR3 protein: CASSQGAGGAFYEQYF. In DNA, the CDR3 is TGCGCCAGCAGCCAAGGTGCAGGGGGCGCGTTTTACGAGCAGTACTTC.